This T cell receptor beta chain derives from a study of blood T cell repertoires in COVID-19. Study-level information: COVID-19 samples from acute and convalescent phases originated in the United States, Italy and Spain.

V was cut by 5 bases and J by 5 bases, with 17 bases left in between. Germline CDR1 is SGHRS and CDR2 is YFSETQ. The CDR3 is made up of 15 amino acids. Living in 24 US areas, the participants were between roughly 18 and 89 years of age. Per the original methods: The assay estimated nucleated cells by amplifying reference gene primers. TCRdb's copy holds only in-frame clones and misses some; the assay was immunoSEQ multiplex PCR. Clone size and the V and J calls come from that table; the DNA yielded D and trimming. The table records 200,000 or so clones, more than 80% of them present only once. This rearrangement joins TRBV5-1 to TRBJ2-1; tentatively, D is TRBD2 (7 bases). The source material was PBMCs or T cells enriched from blood (not recorded which). The receptor was derived from a woman under 30 who had recovered from COVID-19. CDR3 amino acids: CASSPPRGGDNEQFF. The CDR3 nucleotides read TGCGCCAGCAGTCCCCCTAGGGGGGGAGACAATGAGCAGTTCTTC.